Presented here are 28 T cell receptor beta chains from one specimen sequenced in a study of blood T cell repertoires in COVID-19. Clones were read by immunoSEQ multiplex PCR, and TCRdb kept only the in-frame ones, dropping some. The sample records some 370,000 clones, around 89% being singletons. The sequenced material came from peripheral blood. The receptors were sampled from a man aged 35 to 55 with acute or convalescent COVID-19.

This chain joins TRBV3-1 (or the pseudogene TRBV3-2) and TRBJ2-7; D not resolved. CDR1 is LGHDT, CDR2 YNNKEL, per germline (reference sequence). The ends were cut back, 0 bases at V and 3 bases at J, with 12 bases in the middle. The CDR3 spans 15 residues. The CDR3 coding sequence is TGTGCCAGCAGCCAAGATCTTGTGAGGTACTACGAGCAGTACTTC. Protein sequence: CASSQDLVRYYEQYF.

The rearrangement joins TRBV10-2 to TRBJ1-1; no firm D call. V gave up 6 bases and J gave up 1 base, with 9 bases separating them. The CDR3 contains 13 residues. The germline V gene has CDR1 WSHSY and CDR2 SAAADI. The CDR3 loop is CASSRQENTEAFF. The CDR3 DNA is TGCGCCAGCAGCCGACAAGAGAACACTGAAGCTTTCTTT.

The chain has TRBV27 and TRBJ2-4; possible D gene TRBD2, 5 bases. Trimming removed 5 bases from V and 7 bases from J, with 15 bases in between. Germline V CDR1 and CDR2: MNHEY, SMNVEV (reference sequence). The CDR3 is 14 residues long. The CDR3 sequence is CASSPISRGNIQYF. In nucleotides, the CDR3 is TGTGCCAGCAGTCCCATCTCCCGAGGGAACATTCAGTACTTC.

J is TRBJ2-7 and V is TRBV11-2; 8 bases align to TRBD1. V lost 5 bases to trimming and J lost 4 bases; unmatched junction nucleotides: 16. Looked up from germline, CDR1 is SGHAT and CDR2 is FQNNGV. There are 17 residues in the CDR3. For the CDR3, the DNA is TGTGCCAGCAGCCTCTCGGACGTGGCAGGGGGCGCGTACGAGCAGTACTTC. It translates to CASSLSDVAGGAYEQYF.

The chain combines TRBV6-6 with TRBJ2-3, with TRBD1 matching over 7 bases. The V gene's germline CDR1 is MNHNY and CDR2 SVGAGI (reference sequence). V shed 5 bases and J 6 bases; nucleotides not matched to a gene: 8. The CDR3 consists of 14 residues. The CDR3 reads CASSGPGQQDTQYF. CDR3 bases: TGTGCCAGCAGTGGACCGGGACAGCAGGATACGCAGTATTTT.

The rearrangement joins TRBV3-1 (or the pseudogene TRBV3-2) to TRBJ1-6, with TRBD1 as a possible D gene (5 bases). Trimming stripped 3 bases from V and 2 bases from J, with 11 bases between. The CDR3 runs to 16 residues. CDR1 is LGHDT, CDR2 YNNKEL, per germline (reference sequence). The CDR3 sequence is CASSQTVDAYNSPLHF. In DNA, the CDR3 is TGTGCCAGCAGCCAGACAGTGGACGCCTATAATTCACCCCTCCACTTT.

The chain employs TRBV9 and TRBJ2-1; 9 bases fit TRBD2. This CDR3 comprises 15 residues. The junction had 7 bases not matched to a gene; V was cut back by 1 base and J by 8 bases. The V gene's germline CDR1 is SGDLS and CDR2 YYNGEE. The CDR3: CASSVRAGGQDEQFF. For the CDR3, the DNA is TGTGCCAGCAGCGTAAGAGCGGGAGGACAGGATGAGCAGTTCTTC.

V usage is TRBV25-1 and J usage is TRBJ1-6; perhaps TRBD1 as D (5 bases). Looked up from germline, CDR1 is MGHDK and CDR2 is SYGVNS. This CDR3 spans 13 amino acids. Trimming pared 6 bases from V and 6 bases from J, leaving 9 bases between. Here the CDR3 reads CASRETVNSPLHF. As DNA, the CDR3 is TGTGCCAGCAGGGAGACAGTTAATTCACCCCTCCACTTT. Using reference TRBV25-1 and TRBJ1-6 for the parts outside the CDR3, the full variable domain is EADIYQTPRYLVIGTGKKITLECSQTMGHDKMYWYQQDPGMELHLIHYSYGVNSTEKGDLSSESTVSRIRTEHFPLTLESARPSHTSQYLCASRETVNSPLHFGNGTRLTVT.

V usage is TRBV4-1 and J usage is TRBJ1-5; D is ambiguous. The ends were cut back, 4 bases at V and 9 bases at J, with 16 bases in the middle. The CDR3 extends over 14 amino acids. The germline CDR1 and CDR2 sequences are MGHRA and YSYEKL. Written as DNA, the CDR3 is TGCGCCAGCAGCCCGAGCGGTGGCAAGGGGCCCCAGCATTTT. Translating it yields CASSPSGGKGPQHF.

This chain connects TRBV7-2 to TRBJ1-1; 8 bases fit TRBD1. This CDR3 comprises 15 residues. Looked up from germline, CDR1 is SGHTA and CDR2 is FQGNSA. J was trimmed by 5 bases and V by 5 bases; bases with no gene match: 10. The CDR3 region is CASSPDRGGRTEAFF. The CDR3 region has the DNA TGTGCCAGCAGCCCCGACAGGGGAGGAAGGACTGAAGCTTTCTTT.

This chain uses TRBV13 with TRBJ2-7, with D unclear. There are 13 residues in the CDR3. In germline, CDR1 is PRHDT, CDR2 FYEKMQ (reference sequence). V lost 4 bases to trimming and J lost 3 bases, with 10 bases between them. The CDR3 here is CASSSESSYEQYF. CDR3 in DNA: TGTGCCAGCAGCTCGGAGAGTAGCTACGAGCAGTACTTC.

V gene TRBV7-6 combines with J gene TRBJ1-6; tentative D call: TRBD1 (5 bases). Germline CDR1 is SGHVS and CDR2 is FNYEAQ. This CDR3 has 15 residues. V was pared by 5 bases and J by 7 bases, with 15 bases between. CDR3 amino acids: CASSPLPDRNSPLHF. CDR3 nucleotide sequence: TGTGCCAGCAGCCCCCTCCCCGACAGAAATTCACCCCTCCACTTT.

This chain connects TRBV7-9 to TRBJ2-3; TRBD2 might be the D (5 bases). V gave up 7 bases and J gave up 3 bases, with 20 bases separating them. The CDR3 is 16 amino acids. Germline CDR1 and CDR2: SEHNR and FQNEAQ (reference sequence). In DNA form, the CDR3 reads TGTGCCAGCACCAACGGAGGCTTGGGTAAAACAGATACGCAGTATTTT. It is translated as CASTNGGLGKTDTQYF.

This chain links TRBV25-1 with TRBJ2-2; TRBD1 aligns across 8 bases. There are 15 residues in the CDR3. Germline CDR1 MGHDK, CDR2 SYGVNS. J was trimmed by 1 base and V by 7 bases; bases with no gene match: 5. CDR3: CASIGGTGNTGELFF. The DNA for the CDR3 is TGTGCCAGCATAGGCGGGACAGGGAACACCGGGGAGCTGTTTTTT.

The chain is built from TRBV4-1 and TRBJ2-2, with 8 bases identical to TRBD2. Germline V gene sequence: CDR1 MGHRA, CDR2 YSYEKL. The ends lost 6 bases at V and 6 bases at J; junction bases unmatched: 9. The CDR3 length is 15 residues. The CDR3: CASSTSRGGAGELFF. For the CDR3, the DNA is TGCGCCAGCAGTACCAGCCGGGGGGGCGCCGGGGAGCTGTTTTTT.

V gene TRBV12-5 combines with J gene TRBJ2-7; 9 bases map to TRBD2. CDR1 is LGHNT, CDR2 FRNRAP, per germline. V shed 7 bases and J 2 bases; nucleotides not matched to a gene: 3. This CDR3 has 13 residues. CDR3 nucleotide sequence: TGTGCTAGTGCCCGGACTAGCGCCTACGAGCAGTACTTC. It is translated as CASARTSAYEQYF.

This CDR3 is CASSTMGAGTRYGYTF. CDR3 DNA: TGTGCCAGCAGTACTATGGGGGCAGGGACACGGTATGGCTACACCTTC. The J gene is TRBJ1-2, the V gene TRBV5-4, with D possibly TRBD1 on 6 matching bases. The CDR3 is 16 amino acids. V lost 5 bases and J 5 bases, leaving 22 bases between the germline ends. The germline V gene has CDR1 SGHNT and CDR2 YYREEE (reference sequence).

This chain uses TRBV10-3 with TRBJ2-7, with 10 bases identical to TRBD2. There are 18 residues in the CDR3. Germline CDR1 and CDR2: ENHRY and SYGVKD. V trimming: 2 bases; J trimming: 3 bases; junction bases outside the gene matches: 13. The CDR3 nucleotides are TGTGCCATCAGTGAGACCCACACAACTAGCGGGGCTTACTACGAGCAGTACTTC. Translation gives CAISETHTTSGAYYEQYF.

This sequence joins TRBV4-1 and TRBJ1-1; D gene uncertain. Germline values: CDR1 MGHRA, CDR2 YSYEKL. The CDR3 has 11 amino acids. V was trimmed by 4 bases and J by 11 bases, leaving 11 bases between them. This CDR3 reads CASSLGEAAFF. In DNA form, the CDR3 reads TGCGCCAGCAGCCTCGGAGAAGCGGCTTTCTTT.

The rearrangement joins TRBV30 to TRBJ2-5, with 12 bases aligning to TRBD2. The germline V gene has CDR1 GTSNPN and CDR2 SVGIG (reference sequence). The CDR3 has 17 residues. With 5 bases clipped from V and 4 bases from J, the junction kept 14 bases outside the gene matches. The CDR3 region is CAWGGPFPGLAGETQYF. DNA of the CDR3: TGTGCCTGGGGGGGTCCGTTTCCGGGACTAGCGGGAGAGACCCAGTACTTC.

The chain has TRBV3-1 (or the pseudogene TRBV3-2) and TRBJ1-2; a possible D gene is TRBD1 (6 bases). Germline values: CDR1 LGHDT, CDR2 YNNKEL (reference sequence). This CDR3 is built from 14 residues. V was clipped by 2 bases and J by 11 bases, with 18 bases between them. CDR3 region: CASSQTGKAGMYTF. The CDR3 DNA follows: TGTGCCAGCAGCCAAACAGGGAAGGCAGGCATGTACACCTTC.

A note on this clone: Distinct nucleotide sequences in the sample also encode this CDR3. In DNA, the CDR3 is TGTGCCAGCAGTTTACCAGGGACTTCCTACGAGCAGTACTTC. Amino acid sequence: CASSLPGTSYEQYF. The genes are TRBV28 and TRBJ2-7; TRBD2 might be the D (6 bases). Per germline, CDR1 MDHEN and CDR2 SYDVKM. V dropped 2 bases and J dropped 1 base, with 9 bases sitting between them. This CDR3 contains 14 residues.

V is TRBV7-9 and J is TRBJ1-2; 8 bases are shared with TRBD1. Germline V gene sequence: CDR1 SEHNR, CDR2 FQNEAQ (reference sequence). Unmatched junction bases numbered 8, after V lost 5 bases and J lost 3 bases. The CDR3 has 15 residues. This CDR3 reads CASSLQTGAHYGYTF. The DNA of the CDR3 is TGTGCCAGCAGCCTCCAGACAGGGGCTCACTATGGCTACACCTTC.

The gene calls are TRBV5-1 and TRBJ1-2; 8 bases map to TRBD1. Per the germline V gene, CDR1 is SGHRS and CDR2 is YFSETQ. V was pared by 0 bases and J by 4 bases, with 11 bases of the junction left unmatched. CDR3 length equals 17 residues. The CDR3 loop reads CASSLGAGTGSGYGYTF. CDR3 sequence (DNA): TGCGCCAGCAGCTTGGGAGCCGGGACAGGCTCCGGCTATGGCTACACCTTC.

The rearrangement links TRBV28 to TRBJ2-7; D gene uncertain. From germline, CDR1 is MDHEN and CDR2 SYDVKM. V was cut by 3 bases and J by 2 bases, with 8 bases left in between. CDR3 length equals 13 residues. The CDR3 spells CASSFLGPYEQYF. The CDR3 nucleotides read TGTGCCAGCAGTTTCCTGGGCCCCTACGAGCAGTACTTC. Looking up the rest from reference TRBV28 and TRBJ2-7 gives the full variable domain: DVKVTQSSRYLVKRTGEKVFLECVQDMDHENMFWYRQDPGLGLRLIYFSYDVKMKEKGDIPEGYSVSREKKERFSLILESASTNQTSMYLCASSFLGPYEQYFGPGTRLTVT.

This chain connects TRBV6-1 to TRBJ2-5; TRBD2 agrees at 9 bases. J was trimmed by 1 base and V by 2 bases; bases with no gene match: 8. The germline CDR1 and CDR2 sequences are MNHNS and SASEGT. The length of the CDR3 is 17 residues. CDR3 residues: CASSEYEREATQETQYF. CDR3 in DNA: TGTGCCAGCAGTGAATACGAGCGGGAGGCCACCCAAGAGACCCAGTACTTC.

This chain links TRBV27 with TRBJ2-7, with TRBD2 matching 7 bases. In germline, CDR1 is MNHEY, CDR2 SMNVEV (reference sequence). This CDR3 is built from 15 residues. Unmatched junction bases numbered 14, after V lost 8 bases and J lost 4 bases. This CDR3 is CASAEASSGWYEQYF. The CDR3 coding sequence is TGTGCCAGCGCCGAGGCAAGTAGCGGGTGGTACGAGCAGTACTTC.

This clone occurred once. The chain employs TRBV28 and TRBJ1-2; D is uncertain. Germline CDR1 MDHEN, CDR2 SYDVKM. Trimming stripped 6 bases from V and 4 bases from J, with 15 bases between. This CDR3 has 14 amino acids. The CDR3 region is CASRGEGGVYGYTF. The CDR3, as DNA: TGTGCCAGCAGGGGAGAGGGTGGGGTCTATGGCTACACCTTC.